The 4 T cell receptor beta chains listed next were all sequenced from one sample in a study of OX40 agonist ivuxolimab in advanced cancers. Libraries were prepared by immunoSEQ multiplex PCR; TCRdb keeps only in-frame clonotypes and omits some of them. The sample includes roughly 76,000 clones, 84% of them seen just once. The sequenced sample was CD4+ or CD8+ T cells sorted from blood, obtained in a trial of the OX40 agonist ivuxolimab. The receptors were gathered from an adult with an advanced solid tumor such as melanoma, head and neck, liver or kidney cancer.

The V call is TRBV19, the J call TRBJ2-2; D ambiguous. CDR3 length equals 15 residues. Germline V gene lookup returns CDR1 LNHDA and CDR2 SQIVND (reference sequence). V lost 6 bases, J lost 3 bases, and 14 bases lay in between. The CDR3 DNA reads as TGTGCCAGTAGGACACATAATCGGGACACCGGGGAGCTGTTTTTT. Amino acid sequence: CASRTHNRDTGELFF.

The CDR3 protein is CASSRSRQINTEAFF. The CDR3 DNA is TGTGCCAGCAGCCGGTCGAGGCAGATTAACACTGAAGCTTTCTTT. The chain joins TRBV14 to TRBJ1-1, with D hard to call. Germline assignment: CDR1 SGHDN and CDR2 FVKESK. The V gene lost 4 bases and the J gene lost 2 bases, with 14 bases spanning the gap. The CDR3 is 15 amino acids.

The chain links TRBV10-2 to TRBJ2-3; possibly TRBD1 for D (6 bases). From germline, CDR1 is WSHSY and CDR2 SAAADI. The CDR3 loop spans 16 amino acids. Trimming pared 5 bases from V and 1 base from J, leaving 16 bases between. CDR3 sequence reads: CASSPRGRDGTDTQYF. Here the CDR3 DNA reads TGCGCCAGCAGTCCCAGGGGCAGGGACGGCACAGATACGCAGTATTTT.

The sample holds a few counts of this clone. The chain recombines TRBV19 with TRBJ1-4; TRBD1 might be the D (6 bases). This CDR3 has 12 amino acids. Trimming took 2 bases from V and 9 from J, leaving 7 bases between them. Germline lookup yields CDR1 LNHDA and CDR2 SQIVND (reference sequence). The CDR3, as DNA: TGTGCCAGTAGTATACAGGGGCAAAAACTGTTTTTT. As protein: CASSIQGQKLFF.